This record looks at one TCR beta chain sequence and its context. The antigen is unknown. Profiled with immunoSEQ multiplex PCR; TCRdb holds only in-frame clones, not every one. The table records about 22,000 clones, 75% to 90% of them present only once. The data stem from a study of PD-1 blockade in classical Hodgkin lymphoma. As for time point: newly diagnosed, previously untreated cHL patient sample. With magnetic negative selection, CD4+ T cells were purified from PBMCs that had been thawed. Investigators turned to newly diagnosed, untreated classical Hodgkin lymphoma PBMCs for comparison. Study-level findings and limits: In newly diagnosed patients, baseline TCR diversity was reportedly below that of healthy donors.

Sequenced input: CD4+ T cells from blood. This receptor was taken from a human donor with classical Hodgkin lymphoma.

The CDR3 DNA sequence: TGTGCCAGCAAGGGACAAGTGAGTGGGAAAACCGGGGAGCTGTTTTTT. Translated, it gives CASKGQVSGKTGELFF. The gene calls are TRBV11-3 and TRBJ2-2; D may be TRBD1 (6 bases). CDR3 length: 16 residues. Trimming pared 7 bases from V and 5 bases from J, leaving 20 bases between. Germline values: CDR1 SGHNT, CDR2 YENEEA.